This entry describes one TCR beta chain. Clones were read by immunoSEQ multiplex PCR, and TCRdb kept only the in-frame ones, dropping some. The sample has under 95,000 clones; around 94% are singletons. This CDR3 comprises 12 residues. Between the trimmed V and J ends, which lost 3 bases and 7 bases, there was a span of 7 bases. Germline-derived CDR1 and CDR2 are MDHEN and SYDVKM. These data originate in a study of cytomegalovirus exposure and HLA in healthy donors. What was sequenced was PBMCs. The clonotype comes from a young woman in good health and CMV-seronegative. The V and J genes are TRBV28 and TRBJ2-1; no firm D call. The CDR3 spells CASSLRYNEQFF. The CDR3 bases are TGTGCCAGCAGTTTGCGGTATAATGAGCAGTTCTTC.